The 19 T cell receptor beta chains reported below all come from one sample, sequenced in a study of T cells in Graves' hyperthyroidism and ophthalmopathy. The TCR beta CDR3 regions underwent amplification using RNA transcripts as the source. TCR CDR3 regions were first amplified by RT-PCR with HTBI primers. TCRdb used MiXCR to reprocess the multiplex PCR reads, holding one entry per CDR3 protein. The sample yields 700,000 to 850,000 distinct CDR3 sequences, 35% seen once. The sequenced sample consisted of blood. The receptor source for this set is a woman aged 40 to 49 with Graves' hyperthyroidism.

This clonotype was seen ten or more times. V is TRBV7-9 and J is TRBJ1-2; no clear D. This CDR3 is 15 amino acids long. CDR1 and CDR2 from the germline V gene are SEHNR and FQNEAQ (reference sequence). Trimming removed 1 base from V and 5 bases from J, with 14 bases in between. The CDR3 bases are TGTGCCAGCAGCTTAGGGGCTGTGAGGGAGTATGGCTACACCTTC. Translated: CASSLGAVREYGYTF. Filled out from reference TRBV7-9 and TRBJ1-2, the complete variable domain reads DTGVSQNPRHKITKRGQNVTFRCDPISEHNRLYWYRQTLGQGPEFLTYFQNEAQLEKSRLLSDRFSAERPKGSFSTLEIQRTEQGDSAMYLCASSLGAVREYGYTFGSGTRLTVV.

As regards this clonotype: A read error may account for a junction end that differs from germline. The chain employs TRBV7-7 and TRBJ2-2; D not certain. Germline loops: CDR1 SSHAT, CDR2 FNYEAQ (reference sequence). This CDR3 comprises 18 residues. The CDR3 DNA reads TGTGCTAGCAGCCCTACCGTGAAGGGCTTGGGAAACACCGGGGAGCTGTTTTTT. Its protein product is CASSPTVKGLGNTGELFF. The entire variable domain, with the rest obtained from reference TRBV7-7 and TRBJ2-2, is as follows: GAGVSQSPRYKVTKRGQDVTLRCDPISSHATLYWYQQALGQGPEFLTYFNYEAQPDKSGLPSDRFSAERPEGSISTLTIQRTEQRDSAMYRCASSPTVKGLGNTGELFFGEGSRLTVL.

V usage is TRBV7-2 and J usage is TRBJ1-3; D is undetermined. The V end lost 6 bases, the J end lost 0 bases, and 15 bases lay between the germline ends. The CDR3 spans 16 residues. CDR1 SGHTA and CDR2 FQGNSA come from the germline V gene. The CDR3 loop is CASSSAGRNSGNTIYF. CDR3 DNA: TGTGCCAGCAGTTCCGCCGGGAGAAACTCTGGAAACACCATATATTTT.

This clonotype was seen ten or more times. This chain uses TRBV20-1 with TRBJ2-7; 9 bases map to TRBD2. The CDR3 is made up of 17 amino acids. CDR1 is DFQATT, CDR2 SNEGSKA, per germline (reference sequence). V dropped 3 bases and J dropped 3; count of bases not matched to a gene: 15. CDR3 residues: CSARKRREGRHSYEQYF. Written as DNA, the CDR3 is TGCAGTGCTAGGAAGCGGCGGGAGGGTCGACACAGCTACGAGCAGTACTTC.

This clonotype was seen ten or more times. DNA of the CDR3: TGTGCCAGTAGTGAGGACACCTACGAGCAGTACTTC. Amino acid sequence: CASSEDTYEQYF. This chain joins TRBV19 and TRBJ2-7; possible D gene TRBD1, 5 bases. Trimming shortened V by 5 bases and J by 2 bases, and 7 bases separated the two germline ends. This CDR3 is 12 amino acids long. Per germline, CDR1 LNHDA and CDR2 SQIVND (reference sequence).

The chain is built from TRBV2 and TRBJ1-1; the D gene is possibly TRBD1 (5 bases). The germline V gene encodes CDR1 SNHLY and CDR2 FYNNEI. This CDR3 comprises 13 residues. V lost 6 bases and J lost 8, with 16 bases in between. CDR3 amino acids: CASRLAGPREAFF. In nucleotides, the CDR3 is TGTGCCAGCAGGCTAGCGGGACCGCGCGAAGCTTTCTTT.

This clonotype has at least ten counts. The chain links TRBV7-9 to TRBJ1-5; TRBD1 matches at 8 bases. This CDR3 contains 17 residues. The junction had 9 bases not matched to a gene; V was cut back by 5 bases and J by 0 bases. The germline gives CDR1 SEHNR, CDR2 FQNEAQ (reference sequence). CDR3: CASSPTKTGDSNQPQHF. CDR3 DNA sequence: TGTGCCAGCAGCCCGACAAAGACAGGGGATAGCAATCAGCCCCAGCATTTT.

At least ten counts were recorded for this clonotype. The V call is TRBV25-1, the J call TRBJ1-5, with D possibly being TRBD1 (5 bases). CDR1 and CDR2 from the germline V gene are MGHDK and SYGVNS. The CDR3 length is 16 residues. Trimming cost V 3 bases and J 7 bases, with 19 bases left between them. The CDR3 loop is CASSDNGQGPGQPQHF. The CDR3 DNA is TGTGCCAGCAGTGACAACGGCCAGGGACCCGGACAGCCCCAGCATTTT.

Concerning this clonotype: A much larger clone differs by one base, so this may be a read error. This rearrangement joins TRBV7-2 to TRBJ2-7; TRBD2 matches at 14 bases. Germline V gene sequence: CDR1 SGHTA, CDR2 FQGNSA. The CDR3 extends over 15 amino acids. Here the CDR3 DNA reads TGTGCCAGCAGCTATTGGACTAGCGGGGGGAACGAGGAGTACTTC. Its protein product is CASSYWTSGGNEEYF.

The table lists this clonotype with a few counts. The chain is built from TRBV7-2 and TRBJ1-1; D gene unclear. The V end lost 2 bases, the J end lost 9 bases, and 13 bases lay between the germline ends. There are 13 residues in the CDR3. The germline gives CDR1 SGHTA, CDR2 FQGNSA. In DNA, the CDR3 is TGTGCCAGCAGCTTAATAAGGAATGTCAAAGCTTTCTTT. Protein sequence: CASSLIRNVKAFF.

This clonotype occurred a few times. V and J are TRBV6-5 and TRBJ1-1, with D perhaps matching TRBD1 (5 bases). V was shortened by 4 bases and J by 4 bases, with 13 bases between the two germline ends. The CDR3 has 14 residues. Germline V gene sequence: CDR1 MNHEY, CDR2 SVGAGI. In DNA form, the CDR3 reads TGTGCCAGCAGTTCGGCAGGGTTTCGCACTGAAGCTTTCTTT. This codes for CASSSAGFRTEAFF.

This clonotype has ten or more counts. The rearrangement joins TRBV7-2 to TRBJ1-2; 7 bases match TRBD1. Germline values: CDR1 SGHTA, CDR2 FQGNSA. The CDR3 has 15 amino acids. V was clipped by 2 bases and J by 0 bases; unmatched bases: 3. The CDR3 bases are TGTGCCAGCAGCTTACGACAGGGAACTAACTATGGCTACACCTTC. Its protein product is CASSLRQGTNYGYTF.

The chain uses TRBV24-1 and TRBJ2-7; 13 nucleotides agree with TRBD2. Trimming at V came to 5 bases and at J to 6 bases, leaving 9 bases not matched to a gene. CDR3 size: 16 residues. CDR1 is KGHDR and CDR2 is SFDVKD in the germline V gene. This chain's CDR3 is CATSGPGLAGALEQYF. The CDR3 nucleotides read TGTGCCACCAGTGGCCCTGGACTAGCGGGGGCGCTCGAGCAGTACTTC.

Many counts were recorded for this clonotype. The chain recombines TRBV12-3 or TRBV12-4 with TRBJ2-7; D is uncertain. V lost 5 bases and J 4 bases, leaving 12 bases between the germline ends. This CDR3 comprises 13 residues. CDR3 DNA: TGTGCCAGCAGTGACACCCCCACATACGAGCAGTACTTC. This translates into CASSDTPTYEQYF.

The chain recombines TRBV7-8 with TRBJ2-3; TRBD1 matches 7 bases. Unmatched junction bases numbered 7, after V lost 0 bases and J lost 4 bases. Per germline, CDR1 SGHVS and CDR2 FQNEAQ. The CDR3 is made up of 16 amino acids. Here the CDR3 reads CASSLAYRGSSDTQYF. The DNA for the CDR3 is TGTGCCAGCAGCTTAGCTTACAGGGGATCTTCAGATACGCAGTATTTT.

This clonotype was detected ten times or more. The V gene is TRBV10-2, the J gene TRBJ1-2, with D hard to call. The CDR3 is 13 amino acids. V was pared by 3 bases and J by 2 bases, with 7 bases between. Germline CDR1 reads WSHSY; CDR2 reads SAAADI. CDR3 residues: CASSESSNYGYTF. The CDR3 DNA reads TGCGCCAGCAGTGAATCAAGCAACTATGGCTACACCTTC.

This clonotype was seen repeatedly, ten times or more. The chain recombines TRBV24-1 with TRBJ2-6, with D tentatively TRBD1 (6 bases). V shed 5 bases and J shed 4 bases, with 17 bases lying between them. Per germline, CDR1 KGHDR and CDR2 SFDVKD. This CDR3 contains 17 residues. CDR3 sequence (DNA): TGTGCCACCAGTGCGGGCAGGGGCTGGTCCGGGGCCAACGTCCTGACTTTC. Its translation: CATSAGRGWSGANVLTF.

The V call is TRBV6-5, the J call TRBJ1-2; D is ambiguous. V was cut by 6 bases and J by 1 base, with 12 bases left in between. CDR3 length: 14 residues. Germline loops: CDR1 MNHEY, CDR2 SVGAGI. The CDR3 is CASRQTTHNYGYTF. CDR3 coding DNA: TGTGCCAGCAGACAAACCACTCATAACTATGGCTACACCTTC.

The chain carries TRBV19 and TRBJ1-2; 9 bases line up with TRBD1. V lost 3 bases to trimming and J lost 6 bases; unmatched junction nucleotides: 11. The CDR3 runs to 16 residues. CDR1 is LNHDA, CDR2 SQIVND, per germline (reference sequence). The CDR3 sequence is CASSMDPGTGLNGYTF. The DNA of the CDR3 is TGTGCCAGTAGTATGGACCCCGGGACAGGGCTCAATGGCTACACCTTC.